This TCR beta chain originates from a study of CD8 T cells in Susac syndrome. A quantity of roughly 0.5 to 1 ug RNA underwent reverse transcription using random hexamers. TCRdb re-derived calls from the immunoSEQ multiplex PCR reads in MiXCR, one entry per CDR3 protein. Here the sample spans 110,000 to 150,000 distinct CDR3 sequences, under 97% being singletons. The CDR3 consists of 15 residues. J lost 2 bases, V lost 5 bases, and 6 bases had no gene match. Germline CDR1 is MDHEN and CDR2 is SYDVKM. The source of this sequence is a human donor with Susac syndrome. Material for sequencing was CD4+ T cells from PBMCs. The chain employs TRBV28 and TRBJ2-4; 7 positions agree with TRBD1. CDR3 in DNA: TGTGCCAGCAGTAACAGGGGTTCGACCAAAAACATTCAGTACTTC. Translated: CASSNRGSTKNIQYF.